The subject of this entry is one T cell receptor beta chain. The antigen is undetermined. Using its own MiXCR run on the 5' RACE reads, TCRdb lists one record per CDR3 protein. The sample carries 310,000 or so distinct CDR3 sequences, around a sixth recorded once. CDR3 length: 12 residues. Germline-derived CDR1 and CDR2 are DFQATT and SNEGSKA (reference sequence). Trimming removed 3 bases at V and 1 base at J, with 6 bases between. This specimen comes from a study of T-cell memory formation after mild COVID-19. Whole-study results and caveats: CD4+ contracting clones were found mainly in CM and EM, and CD8+ ones in EMRA.

This sequence originates from a man between 18 and 29 years old who had mild COVID-19 (a few samples of this study predate the infection). Cell type and time point are not known. The chain carries TRBV20-1 and TRBJ1-1; unclear D gene. Specimen: PBMCs or a T cell subset sorted from them (not recorded which). The CDR3 DNA is TGCAGTGCTAGTCAGGAGAACACTGAAGCTTTCTTT. Protein product: CSASQENTEAFF.